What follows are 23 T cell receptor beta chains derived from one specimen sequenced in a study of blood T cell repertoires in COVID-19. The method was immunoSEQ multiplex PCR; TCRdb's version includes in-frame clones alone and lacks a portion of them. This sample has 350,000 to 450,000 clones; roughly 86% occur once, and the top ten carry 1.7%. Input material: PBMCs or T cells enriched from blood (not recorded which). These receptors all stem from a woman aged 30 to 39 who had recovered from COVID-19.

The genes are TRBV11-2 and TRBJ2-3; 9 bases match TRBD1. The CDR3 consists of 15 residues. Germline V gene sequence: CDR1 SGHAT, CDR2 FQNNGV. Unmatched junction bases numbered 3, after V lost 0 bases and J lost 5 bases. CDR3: CASSLDDRGLDTQYF. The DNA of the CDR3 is TGTGCCAGCAGCTTAGATGACAGGGGGTTAGATACGCAGTATTTT.

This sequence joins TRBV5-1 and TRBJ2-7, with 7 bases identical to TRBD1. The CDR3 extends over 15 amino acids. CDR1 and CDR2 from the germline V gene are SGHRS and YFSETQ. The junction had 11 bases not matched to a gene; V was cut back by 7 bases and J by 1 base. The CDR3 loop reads CASRLGTALSYEQYF. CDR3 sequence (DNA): TGCGCCAGCCGTCTCGGGACAGCATTGTCCTACGAGCAGTACTTC.

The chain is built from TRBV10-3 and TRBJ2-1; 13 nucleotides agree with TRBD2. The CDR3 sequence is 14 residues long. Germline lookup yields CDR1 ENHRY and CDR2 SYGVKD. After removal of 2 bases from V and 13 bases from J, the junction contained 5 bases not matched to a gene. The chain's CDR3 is CAISEGLAGVRQFF. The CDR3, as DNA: TGTGCCATCAGTGAGGGACTAGCGGGAGTCAGACAGTTCTTC.

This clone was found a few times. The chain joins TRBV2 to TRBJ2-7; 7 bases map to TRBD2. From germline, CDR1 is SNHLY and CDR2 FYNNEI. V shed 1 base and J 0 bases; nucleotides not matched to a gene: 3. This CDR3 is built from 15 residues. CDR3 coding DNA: TGTGCCAGCAGTGAAGATGGCGGGAGCTCCTACGAGCAGTACTTC. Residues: CASSEDGGSSYEQYF. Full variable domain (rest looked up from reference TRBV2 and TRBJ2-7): EPEVTQTPSHQVTQMGQEVILRCVPISNHLYFYWYRQILGQKVEFLVSFYNNEISEKSEIFDDQFSVERPDGSNFTLKIRSTKLEDSAMYFCASSEDGGSSYEQYFGPGTRLTVT.

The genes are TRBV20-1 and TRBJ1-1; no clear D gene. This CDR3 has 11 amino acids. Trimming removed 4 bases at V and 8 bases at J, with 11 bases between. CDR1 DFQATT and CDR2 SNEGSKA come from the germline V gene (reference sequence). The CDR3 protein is CSAKVGREAFF. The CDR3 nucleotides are TGCAGTGCTAAGGTGGGCAGGGAAGCTTTCTTT.

CDR3 sequence reads: CASRSNASSGANVLTF. The CDR3 region has the DNA TGTGCCAGCAGATCAAACGCGTCCTCTGGGGCCAACGTCCTGACTTTC. The V call is TRBV7-9, the J call TRBJ2-6; D unresolved. The CDR3 consists of 16 residues. V lost 6 bases, J lost 0 bases, and 12 bases lay in between. Germline V gives CDR1 SEHNR, CDR2 FQNEAQ (reference sequence).

For the CDR3, the DNA is TGTGCCAGCAGCTTAGTTACAGGGAACACTGAAGCTTTCTTT. Protein sequence: CASSLVTGNTEAFF. The chain recombines TRBV11-1 with TRBJ1-1, with D perhaps TRBD1 (5 bases). Looked up from germline, CDR1 is SGHAT and CDR2 is FQDESV (reference sequence). The CDR3 length is 14 residues. With 1 base removed from V and 1 base from J, the gap between germline ends came to 7 bases.

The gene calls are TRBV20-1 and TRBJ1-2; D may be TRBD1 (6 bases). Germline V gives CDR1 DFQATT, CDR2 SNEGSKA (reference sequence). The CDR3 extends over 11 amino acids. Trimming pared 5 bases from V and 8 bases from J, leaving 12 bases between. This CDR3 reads CSAGNQGGYTF. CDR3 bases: TGCAGTGCTGGAAATCAGGGGGGCTACACCTTC.

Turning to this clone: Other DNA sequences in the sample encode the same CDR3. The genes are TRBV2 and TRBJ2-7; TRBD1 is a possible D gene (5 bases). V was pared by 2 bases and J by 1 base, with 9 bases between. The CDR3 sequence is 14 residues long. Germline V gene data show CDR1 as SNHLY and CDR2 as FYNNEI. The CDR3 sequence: CASSEQGPSYEQYF. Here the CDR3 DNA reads TGTGCCAGCAGTGAACAGGGCCCGTCCTACGAGCAGTACTTC.

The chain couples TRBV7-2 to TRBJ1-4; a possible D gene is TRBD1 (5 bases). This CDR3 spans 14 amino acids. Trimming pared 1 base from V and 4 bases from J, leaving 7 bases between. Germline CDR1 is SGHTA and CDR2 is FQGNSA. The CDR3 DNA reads TGTGCCAGCAGCTTAGGACAGAATAATGAAAAACTGTTTTTT. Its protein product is CASSLGQNNEKLFF. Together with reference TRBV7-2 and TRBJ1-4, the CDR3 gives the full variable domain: GAGVSQSPSNKVTEKGKDVELRCDPISGHTALYWYRQSLGQGLEFLIYFQGNSAPDKSGLPSDRFSAERTGGSVSTLTIQRTQQEDSAVYLCASSLGQNNEKLFFGSGTQLSVL.

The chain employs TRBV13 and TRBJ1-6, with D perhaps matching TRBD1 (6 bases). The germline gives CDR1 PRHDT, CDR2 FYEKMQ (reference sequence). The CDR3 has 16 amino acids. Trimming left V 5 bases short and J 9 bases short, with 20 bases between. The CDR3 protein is CASSHNTGTALSPLHF. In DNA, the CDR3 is TGTGCCAGCAGCCATAATACAGGGACCGCCCTTTCACCCCTCCACTTT.

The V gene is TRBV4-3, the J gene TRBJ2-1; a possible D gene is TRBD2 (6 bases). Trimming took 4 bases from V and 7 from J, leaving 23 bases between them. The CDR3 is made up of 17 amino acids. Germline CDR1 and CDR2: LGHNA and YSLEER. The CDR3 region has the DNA TGCGCCAGCAGCCCCACTCGGGGGTTGGTAAGCTCTAATGAGCAGTTCTTC. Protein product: CASSPTRGLVSSNEQFF.

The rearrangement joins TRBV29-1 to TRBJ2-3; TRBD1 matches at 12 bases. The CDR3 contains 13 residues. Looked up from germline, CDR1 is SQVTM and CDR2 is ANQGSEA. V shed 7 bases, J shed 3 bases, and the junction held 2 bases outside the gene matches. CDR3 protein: CSGGQGATDTQYF. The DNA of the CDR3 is TGCAGCGGGGGACAGGGGGCTACAGATACGCAGTATTTT.

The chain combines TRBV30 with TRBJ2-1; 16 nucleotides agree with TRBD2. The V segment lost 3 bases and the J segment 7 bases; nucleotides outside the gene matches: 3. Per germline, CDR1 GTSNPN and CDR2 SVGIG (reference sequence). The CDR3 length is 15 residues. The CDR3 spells CAWRGLAGGPNEQFF. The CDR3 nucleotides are TGTGCCTGGAGGGGACTAGCGGGAGGGCCTAATGAGCAGTTCTTC. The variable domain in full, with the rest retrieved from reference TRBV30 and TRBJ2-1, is SQTIHQWPATLVQPVGSPLSLECTVEGTSNPNLYWYRQAAGRGLQLLFYSVGIGQISSEVPQNLSASRPQDRQFILSSKKLLLSDSGFYLCAWRGLAGGPNEQFFGPGTRLTVL.

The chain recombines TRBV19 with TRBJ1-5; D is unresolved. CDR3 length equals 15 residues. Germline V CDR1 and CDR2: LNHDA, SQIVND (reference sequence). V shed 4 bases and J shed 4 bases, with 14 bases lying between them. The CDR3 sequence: CASSRIRGPNQPQHF. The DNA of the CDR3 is TGTGCCAGTAGTAGGATTCGCGGCCCGAATCAGCCCCAGCATTTT.

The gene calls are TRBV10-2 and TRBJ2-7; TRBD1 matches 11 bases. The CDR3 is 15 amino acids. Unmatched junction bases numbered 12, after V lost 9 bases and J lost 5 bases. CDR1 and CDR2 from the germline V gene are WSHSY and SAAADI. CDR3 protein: CASISSGTGGNEQYF. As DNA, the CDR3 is TGCGCCAGTATTTCTTCCGGGACAGGGGGAAACGAGCAGTACTTC.

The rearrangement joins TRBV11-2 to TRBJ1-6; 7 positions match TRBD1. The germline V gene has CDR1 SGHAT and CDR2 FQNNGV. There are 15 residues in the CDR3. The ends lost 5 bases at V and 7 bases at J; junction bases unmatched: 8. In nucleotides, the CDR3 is TGTGCCAGCAGCGCCACAGGGGCGACGAATTCACCCCTCCACTTT. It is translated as CASSATGATNSPLHF.

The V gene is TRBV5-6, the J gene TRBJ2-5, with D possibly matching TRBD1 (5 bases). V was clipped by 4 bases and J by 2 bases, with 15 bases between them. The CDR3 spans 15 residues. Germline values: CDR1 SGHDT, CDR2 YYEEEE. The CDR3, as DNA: TGTGCCAGCAGCAAAACAGGACGGCTGCAAGAGACCCAGTACTTC. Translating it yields CASSKTGRLQETQYF.

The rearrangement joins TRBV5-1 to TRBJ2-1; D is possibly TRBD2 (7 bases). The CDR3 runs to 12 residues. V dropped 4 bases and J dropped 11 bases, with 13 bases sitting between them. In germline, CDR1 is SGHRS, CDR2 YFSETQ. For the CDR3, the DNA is TGCGCCAGCAGCCCGGGGGGCATCAAGCAGTTCTTC. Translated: CASSPGGIKQFF.

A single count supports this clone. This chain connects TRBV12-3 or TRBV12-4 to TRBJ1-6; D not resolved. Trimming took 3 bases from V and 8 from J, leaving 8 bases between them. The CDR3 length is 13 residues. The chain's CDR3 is CASSFALDSPLHF. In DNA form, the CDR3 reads TGTGCCAGCAGTTTTGCGTTGGATTCACCCCTCCACTTT.

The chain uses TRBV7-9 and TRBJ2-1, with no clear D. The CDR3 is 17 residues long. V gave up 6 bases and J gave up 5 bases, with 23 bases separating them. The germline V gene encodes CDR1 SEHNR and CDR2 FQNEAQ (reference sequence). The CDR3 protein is CASRARYETNNNNEQFF. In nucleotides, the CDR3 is TGTGCCAGCAGAGCCCGTTACGAGACAAACAACAACAATGAGCAGTTCTTC.

The CDR3 region is CAWQGLAGGAYNEQFF. In DNA, the CDR3 is TGTGCCTGGCAGGGACTAGCGGGAGGTGCCTACAATGAGCAGTTCTTC. The chain employs TRBV30 and TRBJ2-1; TRBD2 aligns across 15 bases. Germline CDR1 and CDR2: GTSNPN and SVGIG (reference sequence). V dropped 5 bases and J dropped 2; count of bases not matched to a gene: 4. The CDR3 has 16 residues.

This CDR3 is CAWSVLSGVSGNTIYF. The DNA for the CDR3 is TGTGCCTGGAGTGTACTCTCAGGGGTTTCTGGAAACACCATATATTTT. The chain couples TRBV30 to TRBJ1-3, with D tentatively TRBD1 (6 bases). The CDR3 has 16 residues. Germline CDR1 GTSNPN, CDR2 SVGIG (reference sequence). The V end lost 0 bases, the J end lost 1 base, and 13 bases lay between the germline ends.